Each of the 26 T cell receptor beta chains below was sequenced from the same sample in a study of PD-L1 blockade in urothelial cancer (dated by TCRdb to 2016 to 2017). What this sample's time point label stands for: pretreatment peripheral blood. Library creation used the immunoSEQ multiplex PCR assay. TCRdb retrieved this table from immuneACCESS and kept in-frame rearrangements only. Not all clones are present; in checked studies, unresolved V genes account for under half, and no reason is known for the remainder. Counted in this sample were 98,000 or so clones; 90% of them appeared once. The ten top clones hold about 1.6% of the sample. The material was PBMCs, obtained around atezolizumab (anti-PD-L1) treatment. The receptors stem from a man between 60 and 75 years old with urothelial cancer.

J is TRBJ2-2 and V is TRBV7-3; TRBD1 is a possible D gene (6 bases). V was shortened by 7 bases and J by 2 bases, with 14 bases between the two germline ends. The CDR3 spans 15 residues. CDR1 is SGHTA and CDR2 is FQGTGA in the germline V gene. The CDR3 here is CASTPSGVNTGELFF. As DNA, the CDR3 is TGTGCCAGCACCCCATCAGGGGTTAACACCGGGGAGCTGTTTTTT.

The gene calls are TRBV30 and TRBJ1-3, with D uncertain. Per germline, CDR1 GTSNPN and CDR2 SVGIG (reference sequence). V was cut by 0 bases and J by 2 bases, with 8 bases left in between. The CDR3 consists of 14 residues. This CDR3 reads CAWSVRGPGNTIYF. In DNA form, the CDR3 reads TGTGCCTGGAGTGTCAGAGGGCCTGGAAACACCATATATTTT.

The chain couples TRBV6-1 to TRBJ2-5; 10 bases align to TRBD2. The CDR3 runs 15 residues. Germline V gene data show CDR1 as MNHNS and CDR2 as SASEGT. The V gene end was trimmed by 6 bases and the J gene end by 7 bases; junction bases not matched to a gene: 11. In DNA, the CDR3 is TGTGCCAGCAGGGCGGTCGGGAGCGGGGGGGGGACCCAGTACTTC. Protein: CASRAVGSGGGTQYF.

V gene TRBV30 combines with J gene TRBJ2-7; 7 bases map to TRBD2. Looked up from germline, CDR1 is GTSNPN and CDR2 is SVGIG (reference sequence). This CDR3 spans 14 amino acids. The V gene end was trimmed by 5 bases and the J gene end by 7 bases; junction bases not matched to a gene: 14. CDR3: CAWCPLTGGDEQYF. The CDR3 DNA is TGTGCCTGGTGTCCCCTAACGGGAGGAGATGAGCAGTACTTC. Combining the CDR3 with reference TRBV30 and TRBJ2-7 gives the whole variable domain SQTIHQWPATLVQPVGSPLSLECTVEGTSNPNLYWYRQAAGRGLQLLFYSVGIGQISSEVPQNLSASRPQDRQFILSSKKLLLSDSGFYLCAWCPLTGGDEQYFGPGTRLTVT.

This chain links TRBV11-3 with TRBJ2-1; D remains unclear. V was shortened by 2 bases and J by 10 bases, with 9 bases between the two germline ends. The CDR3 spans 12 residues. Germline V gene data show CDR1 as SGHNT and CDR2 as YENEEA. The CDR3: CASSLREYEQFF. DNA for the CDR3: TGTGCCAGCAGCTTACGTGAGTACGAGCAGTTCTTC.

The chain links TRBV18 to TRBJ2-5; 7 bases agree with TRBD1. This CDR3 spans 14 amino acids. The V gene's germline CDR1 is KGHSH and CDR2 LQKENI. The V gene end was trimmed by 7 bases and the J gene end by 2 bases; junction bases not matched to a gene: 7. In nucleotides, the CDR3 is TGTGCCAGCTTTCGTTCAGGGGGACAAGAGACCCAGTACTTC. This translates into CASFRSGGQETQYF.

This sequence joins TRBV28 and TRBJ2-2, with 12 bases aligning to TRBD2. From germline, CDR1 is MDHEN and CDR2 SYDVKM. The CDR3 sequence is 17 residues long. After removal of 5 bases from V and 1 base from J, the junction contained 5 bases not matched to a gene. DNA of the CDR3: TGTGCCAGCAGTATGCCGGGACTAGCGGGGAACACCGGGGAGCTGTTTTTT. Translating it yields CASSMPGLAGNTGELFF.

The chain carries TRBV29-1 and TRBJ1-5; no reliable D call. The V end was cut by 7 bases, the J end by 0 bases, with 10 bases between. Germline CDR1 and CDR2: SQVTM and ANQGSEA. The CDR3 covers 13 residues. This CDR3 is CSAKADSNQPQHF. The DNA of the CDR3 is TGCAGCGCCAAGGCGGATAGCAATCAGCCCCAGCATTTT. The entire variable domain, with the rest obtained from reference TRBV29-1 and TRBJ1-5, is as follows: SAVISQKPSRDICQRGTSLTIQCQVDSQVTMMFWYRQQPGQSLTLIATANQGSEATYESGFVIDKFPISRPNLTFSTLTVSNMSPEDSSIYLCSAKADSNQPQHFGDGTRLSIL.

This clone occurred a few times. The chain uses TRBV7-9 and TRBJ1-3; TRBD1 might be the D (5 bases). The germline V gene encodes CDR1 SEHNR and CDR2 FQNEAQ (reference sequence). The CDR3 covers 14 residues. Trimming cost V 0 bases and J 4 bases, with 7 bases left between them. The CDR3 loop is CASSLAGAGNTIYF. The CDR3 coding sequence is TGTGCCAGCAGCTTAGCAGGGGCCGGAAACACCATATATTTT. Using reference TRBV7-9 and TRBJ1-3 for the parts outside the CDR3, the full variable domain is DTGVSQNPRHKITKRGQNVTFRCDPISEHNRLYWYRQTLGQGPEFLTYFQNEAQLEKSRLLSDRFSAERPKGSFSTLEIQRTEQGDSAMYLCASSLAGAGNTIYFGEGSWLTVV.

The J gene is TRBJ2-3, the V gene TRBV5-4, with 16 bases fitting TRBD2. The germline gives CDR1 SGHNT, CDR2 YYREEE (reference sequence). This CDR3 contains 18 residues. Unmatched junction bases numbered 7, after V lost 3 bases and J lost 3 bases. Here the CDR3 DNA reads TGTGCCAGCAGCTCCGGGACTAGCGGGGGGGCGGGGACAGATACGCAGTATTTT. It codes for CASSSGTSGGAGTDTQYF.

The chain joins TRBV15 to TRBJ2-3; D call uncertain. The CDR3 is 13 residues long. CDR1 is LNHNV and CDR2 is YYDKDF in the germline V gene (reference sequence). V lost 2 bases and J 5 bases, leaving 8 bases between the germline ends. The CDR3 DNA follows: TGTGCCACCAGCAGAATACGAGGAGATACGCAGTATTTT. Amino acids: CATSRIRGDTQYF.

The rearrangement joins TRBV7-9 to TRBJ2-7, with D hard to call. The CDR3 is 12 amino acids. Germline V lookup: CDR1 SEHNR, CDR2 FQNEAQ (reference sequence). With 5 bases removed from V and 4 bases from J, the gap between germline ends came to 9 bases. The CDR3 coding sequence is TGTGCCAGCAGCGCCGAGAAGTACGAGCAGTACTTC. Residues: CASSAEKYEQYF.

In DNA, the CDR3 is TGTGCCAGCAGCTTTAGGACAGACCGCTACGAGCAGTACTTC. This encodes CASSFRTDRYEQYF. The chain recombines TRBV11-1 with TRBJ2-7; possibly TRBD1 for D (6 bases). The CDR3 contains 14 residues. V was cut by 3 bases and J by 3 bases, with 12 bases left in between. Germline values: CDR1 SGHAT, CDR2 FQDESV (reference sequence).

The J gene is TRBJ2-7, the V gene TRBV28; D remains unclear. The CDR3 extends over 15 amino acids. V was trimmed by 3 bases and J by 0 bases, leaving 12 bases between them. The germline gives CDR1 MDHEN, CDR2 SYDVKM. In DNA, the CDR3 is TGTGCCAGCAGTTTCTTGGGCACCACCTCCTACGAGCAGTACTTC. This gives the protein CASSFLGTTSYEQYF. Filled out from reference TRBV28 and TRBJ2-7, the complete variable domain reads DVKVTQSSRYLVKRTGEKVFLECVQDMDHENMFWYRQDPGLGLRLIYFSYDVKMKEKGDIPEGYSVSREKKERFSLILESASTNQTSMYLCASSFLGTTSYEQYFGPGTRLTVT.

The chain has TRBV27 and TRBJ1-1; no reliable D call. The CDR3 totals 13 residues. V was cut by 7 bases and J by 1 base, with 10 bases left in between. Germline loops: CDR1 MNHEY, CDR2 SMNVEV (reference sequence). The CDR3 DNA reads as TGTGCCAGCAAGTACCGGAGGAACACTGAAGCTTTCTTT. This encodes CASKYRRNTEAFF.

The V and J genes are TRBV2 and TRBJ2-3; D possibly corresponds to TRBD1 (5 bases). This CDR3 region has 12 residues. Trimming pared 4 bases from V and 6 bases from J, leaving 8 bases between. Germline values: CDR1 SNHLY, CDR2 FYNNEI. The CDR3: CASSVRGDTQYF. The CDR3 nucleotides read TGTGCCAGCAGTGTAAGGGGCGATACGCAGTATTTT.

This clone was counted a single time. The V gene is TRBV9, the J gene TRBJ2-7; 7 nucleotides align to TRBD1. J gave up 5 bases and V 1 base, and 3 bases lay outside the gene matches. The CDR3 contains 13 residues. The germline V gene has CDR1 SGDLS and CDR2 YYNGEE. CDR3 sequence reads: CASSVRGQDEQYF. CDR3 DNA: TGTGCCAGCAGCGTAAGGGGGCAGGACGAGCAGTACTTC. Full variable domain (remainder filled in from reference TRBV9 and TRBJ2-7): DSGVTQTPKHLITATGQRVTLRCSPRSGDLSVYWYQQSLDQGLQFLIQYYNGEERAKGNILERFSAQQFPDLHSELNLSSLELGDSALYFCASSVRGQDEQYFGPGTRLTVT.

This clone occurred once. The chain is built from TRBV6-6 and TRBJ2-7; D possibly corresponds to TRBD2 (6 bases). CDR1 is MNHNY and CDR2 is SVGAGI in the germline V gene (reference sequence). The CDR3 loop spans 14 amino acids. The germline V and J ends were trimmed by 2 bases and 6 bases, with 14 bases remaining between them. Here the CDR3 reads CASSYTRDSGEQYF. Written as DNA, the CDR3 is TGTGCCAGCAGTTACACAAGGGACTCGGGCGAGCAGTACTTC.

This clone is a singleton in its sample. The chain links TRBV10-2 to TRBJ1-4, with TRBD1 identical over 12 bases. V was pared by 4 bases and J by 10 bases, with 13 bases of the junction left unmatched. Germline V gives CDR1 WSHSY, CDR2 SAAADI. This CDR3 spans 17 amino acids. CDR3 sequence reads: CASSGSRGGTGGGKLFF. CDR3 nucleotide sequence: TGCGCCAGCAGTGGAAGTCGAGGGGGGACAGGGGGCGGAAAACTGTTTTTT.

This chain links TRBV7-3 with TRBJ2-5; unclear D gene. The CDR3 consists of 15 residues. Deletions cut 4 bases from V and 4 bases from J, with 16 bases between. Per germline, CDR1 SGHTA and CDR2 FQGTGA. CDR3 protein: CASSSPSRSTETQYF. The CDR3 DNA reads as TGTGCCAGCAGCTCCCCTTCTCGGTCAACAGAGACCCAGTACTTC.

The chain couples TRBV21-1 to TRBJ2-7; the table assigns TRBD1, which was not confirmed against the DNA. TRBV21-1 is noted as a pseudogene. The CDR3 is made up of 14 amino acids. The CDR3, as DNA: TGTGCCAGCAGCAAGTTGGACAGGTTCCACGAGCAGTACTTC. Protein product: CASSKLDRFHEQYF.

The chain uses TRBV6-1 and TRBJ2-7, with D possibly TRBD2 on 7 matching bases. V lost 0 bases, J lost 4 bases, and 13 bases lay in between. CDR1 MNHNS and CDR2 SASEGT come from the germline V gene. This CDR3 is built from 15 residues. The chain's CDR3 is CASSEAGRGGYEQYF. The DNA for the CDR3 is TGTGCCAGCAGTGAAGCGGGTAGGGGGGGGTACGAGCAGTACTTC.

The CDR3 nucleotides are TGTGCCAGCAGCTTAGGACTAGCGGGGCCCAATGAGCAGTTCTTC. Amino acids: CASSLGLAGPNEQFF. V usage is TRBV7-2 and J usage is TRBJ2-1; 11 positions match TRBD2. The CDR3 runs 15 residues. V dropped 1 base and J dropped 6; count of bases not matched to a gene: 2. Per germline, CDR1 SGHTA and CDR2 FQGNSA.

The rearrangement links TRBV19 to TRBJ1-2; D remains ambiguous. CDR3 size: 12 residues. The ends were cut back, 6 bases at V and 1 base at J, with 6 bases in the middle. Looked up from germline, CDR1 is LNHDA and CDR2 is SQIVND (reference sequence). CDR3 DNA sequence: TGTGCCAGTAGGCGGAATAACTATGGCTACACCTTC. Translated: CASRRNNYGYTF.

The V and J genes are TRBV27 and TRBJ1-1; D possibly corresponds to TRBD1 (6 bases). CDR3 length equals 17 residues. Germline CDR1 is MNHEY and CDR2 is SMNVEV (reference sequence). Trimming removed 5 bases at V and 1 base at J, with 20 bases between. This CDR3 is CASSPEPPTGTNTEAFF. The CDR3 DNA is TGTGCCAGCAGTCCCGAACCCCCGACAGGTACGAACACTGAAGCTTTCTTT.

The V gene is TRBV19, the J gene TRBJ2-7; 8 bases fit TRBD2. V shed 5 bases, J shed 1 base, and the junction held 7 bases outside the gene matches. Germline CDR1 LNHDA, CDR2 SQIVND (reference sequence). The CDR3 has 15 residues. CDR3 sequence reads: CASSVGAGASYEQYF. CDR3 DNA sequence: TGTGCCAGTAGTGTTGGAGCGGGGGCTTCCTACGAGCAGTACTTC.